This T cell receptor (beta chain) was recorded in a study of T cell responses to AZD1222 COVID-19 vaccine. The CDR3 is made up of 13 amino acids. CDR1 is SGHTA and CDR2 is FQGNSA in the germline V gene. The V and J ends lost 2 bases and 6 bases respectively, with 8 bases between them. Note on this clone: Its antigen is not known.

Study-level results: Samples come after the peak T cell response, not at day 14. Nearly half of spike-specific TCRs reportedly go after variant regions that carry no mutations. Across the whole spike, CD4 TCRs peaked at regions 160-218 and 743-854. The donor cohort was predominantly white British with a female majority, and clonal diversity may have been underestimated.

TCRdb keeps only in-frame clones here, not all; method: immunoSEQ multiplex PCR. The repertoire holds approximately 81,000 clones, under 95% seen once, with 3.5% to 5.5% in the top ten. The gene calls are TRBV7-2 and TRBJ2-1; no clear D gene. The clonotype originates from an adult in good health. This specimen consisted of peripheral blood, obtained on day 0 of MenACWY control vaccination. The CDR3 spells CASSLILPNEQFF. The CDR3 nucleotides are TGTGCCAGCAGCTTAATTCTCCCCAATGAGCAGTTCTTC.